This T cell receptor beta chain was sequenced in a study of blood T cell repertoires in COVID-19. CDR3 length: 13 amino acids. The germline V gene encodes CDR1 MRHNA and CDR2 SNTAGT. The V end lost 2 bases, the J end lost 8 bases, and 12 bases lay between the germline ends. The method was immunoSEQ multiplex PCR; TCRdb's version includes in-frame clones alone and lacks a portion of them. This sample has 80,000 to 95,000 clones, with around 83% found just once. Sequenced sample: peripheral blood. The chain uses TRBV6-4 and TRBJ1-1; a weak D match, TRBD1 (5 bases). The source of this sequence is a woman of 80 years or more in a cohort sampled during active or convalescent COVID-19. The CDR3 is CASSDPWTREAFF. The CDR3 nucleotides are TGTGCCAGCAGTGACCCATGGACAAGAGAAGCTTTCTTT.